The T cell receptor beta chain described here comes from a study of graft-versus-host responses after intestinal transplantation. Study in general: Anti-thymocyte globulin served as induction for all recipients, who then took tacrolimus and steroids for roughly 3 years.

TCRdb's copy holds only in-frame clones and misses some; the assay was immunoSEQ multiplex PCR. The sample lists under 65,000 clones; approximately 94% were seen once. To note about this clone: The antigen is not known.

The germline V gene has CDR1 SGHRS and CDR2 YFSETQ. The CDR3 consists of 14 residues. Unmatched junction bases numbered 5, after V lost 6 bases and J lost 6 bases. The gene calls are TRBV5-1 and TRBJ2-1; TRBD1 matches 11 bases. This TCR came from a human donor who was the organ donor for an intestinal transplant. Here the sequenced sample was unstimulated CD4+ T cells sorted from spleen or lymph node cells, taken before transplant. As DNA, the CDR3 is TGCGCCAGCACCCTCGGGACAGGGGGCAATGAGCAGTTCTTC. Translation gives CASTLGTGGNEQFF.